Many counts were recorded for the clone carrying this T cell receptor (beta chain). Antigen: not known. TCRdb itself ran the reads through MiXCR, one entry per CDR3 protein. The sample shows a few hundred thousand distinct CDR3 sequences, over 7.5% of them seen only once. The sample belongs to a study of T cell repertoires in cytomegalovirus infection. Across the whole study: The public TCR beta signatures pointed to both CMV infection and matching HLA type.

Deletions cut 0 bases from V and 0 bases from J, with 6 bases between. The CDR3 is made up of 15 amino acids. From germline, CDR1 is LGHNA and CDR2 YSLEER. Regarding the study as a whole: Cumulative frequency (of public TCR beta family members) identified carriers of CMV plus the relevant HLA. The ex vivo response was dominated by HLA-C-restricted CMV-specific TCR beta clonotypes.

The sample taken for sequencing was PBMCs. The V gene is TRBV4-3, the J gene TRBJ1-3; D uncertain. This sequence was found in a human donor in good health (CMV status not recorded). Some clones in this sample may be carry-over from other donors' samples. The CDR3 DNA reads TGCGCCAGCAGCCAAGAGGGGAGCTCTGGAAACACCATATATTTT. Its protein product is CASSQEGSSGNTIYF.